This TCR beta chain was obtained from a study of blood T cell repertoires in COVID-19. About the research overall: COVID-19 samples, acute and convalescent, were from the United States, Italy and Spain. T cells, B-cell-depleted T cells, or PBMCs supplied cDNA or gDNA.

Study processing details: Reference gene primer amplification gave nucleated cell count estimates. Here immunoSEQ multiplex PCR was the method, and the copy in TCRdb shows in-frame clones only, minus some. The V and J calls and clone size were taken over from that table, and D and trimming were inferred from the DNA. The repertoire holds tens of thousands of clones, with 85% to 95% as singletons. Germline V CDR1 and CDR2: SGHVS, FQNEAQ. Between the trimmed V and J ends, which lost 5 bases and 4 bases, there was a span of 12 bases. CDR3 length equals 13 residues. The J gene is TRBJ2-7, the V gene TRBV7-8; D perhaps matches TRBD1 (6 bases). Sequencing input: peripheral blood. The source of this sequence is a human donor in a cohort sampled during active COVID-19. CDR3 residues: CASSIAGVYEQYF. Written as DNA, the CDR3 is TGTGCCAGCAGCATTGCAGGGGTTTACGAGCAGTACTTC.